The 3 T cell receptor beta chains below were found in one sample sequenced in a study of blood T cells in healthy people across ages. Together with a sample-barcoded 5' primer, a J-beta primer mix was included in a second PCR lasting about 6 to 12 cycles. MiXCR, applied by TCRdb to the 5' RACE reads, yields one record per CDR3 protein. Here the sample spans under 800,000 distinct CDR3 sequences, approximately 39% being singletons. The specimen was blood. These receptors came from a woman aged 55-70 years in good health.

This rearrangement joins TRBV19 to TRBJ2-7; D is possibly TRBD1 or TRBD2 (5 bases each). Trimming cost V 7 bases and J 1 base, with 20 bases left between them. This CDR3 has 16 residues. Germline loops: CDR1 LNHDA, CDR2 SQIVND (reference sequence). The CDR3 protein is CASTLGTAPGSYEQYF. The DNA of the CDR3 is TGTGCCAGTACCCTGGGGACGGCTCCCGGGTCCTACGAGCAGTACTTC.

This clonotype has more than one count but fewer than ten. The chain couples TRBV6-1 to TRBJ1-2; D remains unclear. CDR3 length: 14 residues. V lost 2 bases and J 1 base, leaving 8 bases between the germline ends. The V gene's germline CDR1 is MNHNS and CDR2 SASEGT. The CDR3 loop is CASSESIFNYGYTF. CDR3 sequence (DNA): TGTGCCAGCAGTGAATCAATATTTAACTATGGCTACACCTTC.

The table lists this clonotype with a few counts. The chain joins TRBV4-2 to TRBJ2-2; D gene uncertain. The germline V gene encodes CDR1 LGHNA and CDR2 YNFKEQ. Between the trimmed V and J ends, which lost 0 bases and 1 base, there was a span of 9 bases. The CDR3 is made up of 16 amino acids. CDR3 protein: CASSQDLDWNTGELFF. For the CDR3, the DNA is TGTGCCAGCAGCCAAGATCTTGATTGGAACACCGGGGAGCTGTTTTTT.